This T cell receptor (beta chain) was documented in a study of spatial heterogeneity in lung cancer. Study results and caveats: How many expanded intratumoral alpha and beta TCRs were present tracked the tumor mutation count, which was a count of nonsynonymous mutations.

TCRdb passed the 5' RACE reads through MiXCR, listing each CDR3 protein once. This sample has some 96,000 distinct CDR3 sequences, with approximately 4% found just once. V dropped 2 bases and J dropped 2 bases, with 13 bases sitting between them. Germline-derived CDR1 and CDR2 are MNHNY and SVGAGI (reference sequence). This CDR3 has 15 amino acids. Time point specified: sample taken at primary tumor resection. This clonotype appeared many times. Its specificity is not known. The receptor comes from a male donor with early-stage non-small cell lung cancer. V and J are TRBV6-6 and TRBJ2-7; D call uncertain. Sequenced here: lung tumor tissue, sampled at surgery. CDR3 DNA: TGTGCCAGCAGTTACGGGCAGGTTAATCCCTACGAGCAGTACTTC. It codes for CASSYGQVNPYEQYF.